This T cell receptor beta chain was captured in a study of T-cell reconstitution after alpha-beta-depleted transplantation in children. During its preparation, the TCRbeta library received unique molecular identifiers. TCRdb reprocessed the PCR reads with MiXCR, giving one entry per CDR3 protein. The sample holds some 390,000 distinct CDR3 sequences; approximately 20% are singletons and the top ten take around 3.9%. The sample holds a few counts of this clonotype. This CDR3 has 14 residues. Trimming cost V 0 bases and J 6 bases; bases outside gene matches: 6. Germline V lookup: CDR1 SGHRS, CDR2 YFSETQ.

The sequenced sample was PBMCs from the stem cell graft donor, obtained from the stem cell graft. The receptor was isolated from a human donor who donated a stem cell graft to a child with acute myeloid leukemia. The chain employs TRBV5-1 and TRBJ2-7, with 7 bases fitting TRBD2. The CDR3 spells CASSLAVGRSEQYF. CDR3 coding DNA: TGCGCCAGCAGCTTGGCCGTCGGGAGGAGCGAGCAGTACTTC.